These 9 T cell receptor beta chains originate from one sample sequenced in a study of T cells in Graves' hyperthyroidism and ophthalmopathy. RNA transcripts provided the source from which TCR beta CDR3 regions were amplified. Using the HTBI primer set, a first-round RT-PCR was run on the TCR CDR3. TCRdb re-analysed the multiplex PCR reads in MiXCR, keeping a single row per CDR3 protein. The sample lists some 600,000 distinct CDR3 sequences; approximately 15% were seen once. The sample taken for sequencing was blood. The receptor source for this set is a woman between 25 and 40 years old with Graves' hyperthyroidism that later progressed to Graves' ophthalmopathy.

This clonotype was recorded at least ten times. The J gene is TRBJ2-1, the V gene TRBV19; D perhaps matches TRBD2 (5 bases). Germline V lookup: CDR1 LNHDA, CDR2 SQIVND (reference sequence). This CDR3 has 15 residues. Trimming took off 5 bases at V and 0 bases at J, with 11 bases between the two ends. The CDR3 reads CASSRGLSSYNEQFF. For the CDR3, the DNA is TGTGCCAGTAGTCGTGGACTTAGCTCCTACAATGAGCAGTTCTTC.

This clonotype appeared many times. The J gene is TRBJ1-1, the V gene TRBV14; perhaps TRBD1 as D (5 bases). The V gene's germline CDR1 is SGHDN and CDR2 FVKESK. The CDR3 has 13 residues. With 5 bases removed from V and 4 bases from J, the gap between germline ends came to 11 bases. In DNA form, the CDR3 reads TGTGCCAGCAGCTGGGGGAGGGGCACTGAAGCTTTCTTT. This sequence encodes CASSWGRGTEAFF.

V and J are TRBV28 and TRBJ2-5; D is ambiguous. CDR3 length: 13 residues. CDR1 and CDR2 (germline): MDHEN, SYDVKM. V lost 3 bases, J lost 5 bases, and 10 bases lay in between. The chain's CDR3 is CASSFPPTETQYF. The CDR3 nucleotides are TGTGCCAGCAGTTTTCCTCCGACCGAGACCCAGTACTTC.

This clonotype appeared many times. This rearrangement joins TRBV27 to TRBJ2-7, with D tentatively TRBD1 (6 bases). CDR1 is MNHEY, CDR2 SMNVEV, per germline (reference sequence). V was pared by 1 base and J by 2 bases, with 9 bases between. This CDR3 contains 14 residues. CDR3 bases: TGTGCCAGCAGTTTATTTCAGGGGACCTACGAGCAGTACTTC. This translates into CASSLFQGTYEQYF.

V gene TRBV4-1 combines with J gene TRBJ2-7, with D unresolved. Trimming pared 0 bases from V and 3 bases from J, leaving 12 bases between. CDR3 length equals 15 residues. Germline CDR1 reads MGHRA; CDR2 reads YSYEKL. This chain's CDR3 is CASSQESNLGYEQYF. DNA of the CDR3: TGCGCCAGCAGCCAAGAAAGCAACTTAGGCTACGAGCAGTACTTC.

In its sample, this clonotype was seen many times. The chain is built from TRBV4-1 and TRBJ1-1, with 9 positions matching TRBD1. Germline lookup yields CDR1 MGHRA and CDR2 YSYEKL. Trimming at V came to 3 bases and at J to 1 base, leaving 3 bases not matched to a gene. CDR3 length: 15 residues. CDR3 in amino acids: CASSHPGQGNTEAFF. CDR3 nucleotides: TGCGCCAGCAGCCACCCGGGACAGGGGAACACTGAAGCTTTCTTT.

The chain carries TRBV7-2 and TRBJ2-3; the match to TRBD2 covers 8 bases. The V gene end was trimmed by 5 bases and the J gene end by 6 bases; junction bases not matched to a gene: 7. The germline gives CDR1 SGHTA, CDR2 FQGNSA. The CDR3 runs to 14 residues. DNA of the CDR3: TGTGCCAGCAGCCCCGGGGGGGGGCCCGATACGCAGTATTTT. The encoded protein is CASSPGGGPDTQYF.

This chain connects TRBV4-2 to TRBJ2-1; no definite D call. The CDR3 has 16 residues. The germline V gene has CDR1 LGHNA and CDR2 YNFKEQ. V lost 0 bases to trimming and J lost 4 bases, with 13 bases between them. The CDR3 coding sequence is TGTGCCAGCAGCCAAGAAGGGTGGCAGGAGTACAATGAGCAGTTCTTC. This gives the protein CASSQEGWQEYNEQFF.

With regard to this clonotype: This may arise from a read error, as a much more abundant clone is one base away. The chain combines TRBV29-1 with TRBJ2-1, with D perhaps assigned TRBD1 or TRBD2 (6 bases each). The V end was cut by 7 bases, the J end by 4 bases, with 11 bases between. The germline V gene encodes CDR1 SQVTM and CDR2 ANQGSEA. This CDR3 spans 12 amino acids. CDR3 loop: CSGGGHYNEQFF. CDR3 DNA sequence: TGCAGCGGTGGGGGGCATTACAATGAGCAGTTCTTC.